The present T cell receptor beta chain was sequenced within a study of blood T cell repertoires in COVID-19 (dated by TCRdb to 2019 to 2021). Background for the entire study: Samples covering the acute and convalescent phases of COVID-19 were provided by collaborators in the United States, Italy and Spain. The repertoires were made available in a free public database intended to serve as a resource for research on the immune response to SARS-CoV-2. The dataset comprised deeply sampled blood TCRbeta repertoires from subjects exposed to, actively infected with, or recovered from COVID-19. HLA class I and class II types, where available, came from metadata supplied by the sample provider rather than from assay-based typing. A de-identified subject ID, COVID-19 status, age in years and sex were almost always included in the sample metadata. The samples were drawn from the first 160 participants of the ongoing ImmuneRACE study and from 950 to 1,500 subjects provided by 6 global collaborators. The material from the prospective study consisted of cDNA or gDNA derived from T cells, B-cell-depleted T cells, or PBMCs. Study-level results and caveats: The quantity of clinical and demographic metadata differed by source and by participant and was supplied without curation.

Whole blood was collected in K2EDTA tubes by collaborating institutions according to the institutions' own protocols. For TCRbeta analysis, collaborator samples were shipped as frozen whole blood, as isolated PBMCs, or as DNA extracted from either sample type. About this clone itself: What antigen it recognizes has not been identified. No base quality information exists; no much larger clone differs at one position.

TCRbeta CDR3 regions were amplified from genomic DNA using the immunoSEQ Assay, a bias-controlled multiplex PCR. The paper's data handling went like this. Nucleated cell counts per sample were estimated from amplification of reference gene primers within the assay. To quantify the absolute abundance of each unique TCRbeta CDR3 rearrangement, sequence reads were collapsed and filtered. For each sample, productive Simpson clonality was calculated as the square root of Simpson's diversity index across productive rearrangements. TCRdb mirrors the immuneACCESS table, restricted to in-frame sequences. Some clones are absent from its copies; in checked studies, under half trace to an unresolved V gene, and the reason for the others is unknown. V, J and clone size were drawn from that table, and D and trimming were deduced from the DNA. This sample lists approximately 230,000 clones; roughly nine tenths were detected once. The ten largest clonotypes hold under 4% of the sample.

The germline ends are 9 bases apart after V is trimmed by 6 bases and J by 0 bases. The CDR3 holds 15 amino acids from the cysteine to the phenylalanine. Of the read, only the CDR3 DNA is kept; its 45 bases are in frame from base 1. The germline V gene (reference sequence) gives CDR1 as LNHDA and CDR2 as SQIVND. The chain is encoded by TRBV19 joined to TRBJ2-6, and perhaps TRBD1 as D gene, on 5 matching bases. Sequencing was done on a sample of peripheral blood. This clonotype was sampled from a man between 18 and 29 years old with active or convalescent COVID-19. This receptor carries the CDR3 CASRRTSSGANVLTF. The base sequence is TGTGCCAGTAGGAGGACAAGCTCTGGGGCCAACGTCCTGACTTTC.